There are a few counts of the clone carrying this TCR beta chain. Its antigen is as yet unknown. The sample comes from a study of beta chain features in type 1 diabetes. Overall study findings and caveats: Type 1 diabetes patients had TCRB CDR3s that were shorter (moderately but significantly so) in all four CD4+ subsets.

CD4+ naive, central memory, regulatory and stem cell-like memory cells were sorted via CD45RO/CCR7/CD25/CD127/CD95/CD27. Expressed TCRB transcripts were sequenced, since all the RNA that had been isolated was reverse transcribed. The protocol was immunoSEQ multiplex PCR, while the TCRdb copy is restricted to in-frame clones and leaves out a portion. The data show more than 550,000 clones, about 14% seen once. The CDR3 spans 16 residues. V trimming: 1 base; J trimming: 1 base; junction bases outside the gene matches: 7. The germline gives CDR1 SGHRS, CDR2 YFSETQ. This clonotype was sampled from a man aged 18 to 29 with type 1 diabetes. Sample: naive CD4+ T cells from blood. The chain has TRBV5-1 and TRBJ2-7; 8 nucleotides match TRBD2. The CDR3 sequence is CASSLLQRGLSYEQYF. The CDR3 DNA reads TGCGCCAGCAGCTTGTTACAGCGGGGGTTGTCCTACGAGCAGTACTTC.